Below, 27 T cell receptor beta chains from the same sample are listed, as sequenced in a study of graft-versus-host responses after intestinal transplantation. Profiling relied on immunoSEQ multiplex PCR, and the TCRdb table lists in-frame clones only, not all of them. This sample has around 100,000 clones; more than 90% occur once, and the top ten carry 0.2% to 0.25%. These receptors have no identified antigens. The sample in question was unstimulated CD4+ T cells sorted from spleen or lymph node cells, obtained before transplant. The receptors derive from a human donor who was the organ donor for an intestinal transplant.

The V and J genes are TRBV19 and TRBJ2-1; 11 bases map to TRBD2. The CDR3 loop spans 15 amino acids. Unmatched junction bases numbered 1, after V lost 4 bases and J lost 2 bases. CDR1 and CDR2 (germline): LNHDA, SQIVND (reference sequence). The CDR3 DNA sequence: TGTGCCAGTAGTACACTAGCGGGAGCCTACAATGAGCAGTTCTTC. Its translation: CASSTLAGAYNEQFF.

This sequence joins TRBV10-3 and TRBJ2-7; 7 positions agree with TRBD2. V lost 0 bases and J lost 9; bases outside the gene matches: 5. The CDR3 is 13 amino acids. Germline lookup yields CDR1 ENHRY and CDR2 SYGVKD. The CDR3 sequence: CAISESLAGAQYF. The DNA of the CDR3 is TGTGCCATCAGTGAGTCTCTGGCGGGAGCGCAGTACTTC.

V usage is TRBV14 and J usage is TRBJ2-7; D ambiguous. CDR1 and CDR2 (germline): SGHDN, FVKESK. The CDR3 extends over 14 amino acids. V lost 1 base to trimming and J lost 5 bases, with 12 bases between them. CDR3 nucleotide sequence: TGTGCCAGCAGCCAAGGGGGTCGGTCCCACGAGCAGTACTTC. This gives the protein CASSQGGRSHEQYF.

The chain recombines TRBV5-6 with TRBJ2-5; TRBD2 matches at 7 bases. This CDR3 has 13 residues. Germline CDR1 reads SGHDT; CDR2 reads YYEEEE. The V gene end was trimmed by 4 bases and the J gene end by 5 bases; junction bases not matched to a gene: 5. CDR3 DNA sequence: TGTGCCAGCAGCGGCCTGGGGGGGGAGACCCAGTACTTC. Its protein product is CASSGLGGETQYF.

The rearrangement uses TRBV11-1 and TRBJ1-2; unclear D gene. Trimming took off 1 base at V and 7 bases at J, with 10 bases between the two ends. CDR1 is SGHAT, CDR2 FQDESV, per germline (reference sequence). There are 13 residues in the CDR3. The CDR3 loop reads CASSLGERAGYTF. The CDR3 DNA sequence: TGTGCCAGCAGCTTAGGGGAGAGAGCTGGCTACACCTTC. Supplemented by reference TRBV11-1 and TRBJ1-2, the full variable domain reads EAEVAQSPRYKITEKSQAVAFWCDPISGHATLYWYRQILGQGPELLVQFQDESVVDDSQLPKDRFSAERLKGVDSTLKIQPAELGDSAMYLCASSLGERAGYTFGSGTRLTVV.

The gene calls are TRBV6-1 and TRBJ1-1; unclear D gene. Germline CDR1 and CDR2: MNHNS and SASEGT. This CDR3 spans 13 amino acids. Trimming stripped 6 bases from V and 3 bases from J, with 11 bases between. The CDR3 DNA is TGTGCCAGCAGCTCCCCCGCCCACACTGAAGCTTTCTTT. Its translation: CASSSPAHTEAFF.

The CDR3 here is CAWSVSGGGPGYTF. The CDR3 coding sequence is TGTGCCTGGAGTGTAAGCGGGGGAGGGCCTGGCTACACCTTC. The V call is TRBV30, the J call TRBJ1-2, with D maybe TRBD1 (5 bases). The germline V and J ends were trimmed by 0 bases and 7 bases, with 15 bases remaining between them. CDR3 length equals 14 residues. Germline V gene sequence: CDR1 GTSNPN, CDR2 SVGIG (reference sequence).

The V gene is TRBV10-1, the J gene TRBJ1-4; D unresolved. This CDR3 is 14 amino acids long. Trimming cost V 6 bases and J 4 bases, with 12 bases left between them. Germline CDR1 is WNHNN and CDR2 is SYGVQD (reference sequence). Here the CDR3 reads CASRGRSYNEKLFF. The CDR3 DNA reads TGCGCCAGCAGAGGACGGTCGTATAATGAAAAACTGTTTTTT.

CDR3 amino acids: CASSYRDRNNEQFF. CDR3 DNA sequence: TGTGCCAGCAGTTACCGAGACAGAAACAATGAGCAGTTCTTC. The rearrangement joins TRBV6-6 to TRBJ2-1, with a tentative D call TRBD1 (5 bases). The CDR3 contains 14 residues. V shed 2 bases and J shed 5 bases, with 10 bases lying between them. Germline assignment: CDR1 MNHNY and CDR2 SVGAGI (reference sequence).

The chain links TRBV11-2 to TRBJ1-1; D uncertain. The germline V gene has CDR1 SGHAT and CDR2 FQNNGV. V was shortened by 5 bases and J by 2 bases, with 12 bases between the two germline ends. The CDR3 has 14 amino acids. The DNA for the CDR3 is TGTGCCAGCAGCCTATTAGGCATTAACACTGAAGCTTTCTTT. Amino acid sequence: CASSLLGINTEAFF.

CDR3 amino acids: CAISEPRARGNEQFF. CDR3 sequence (DNA): TGTGCCATCAGTGAGCCCCGGGCCAGGGGGAATGAGCAGTTCTTC. The rearrangement uses TRBV10-3 and TRBJ2-1; TRBD1 matches at 7 bases. V gave up 2 bases and J gave up 7 bases; unmatched junction bases: 8. From germline, CDR1 is ENHRY and CDR2 SYGVKD. The CDR3 contains 15 residues.

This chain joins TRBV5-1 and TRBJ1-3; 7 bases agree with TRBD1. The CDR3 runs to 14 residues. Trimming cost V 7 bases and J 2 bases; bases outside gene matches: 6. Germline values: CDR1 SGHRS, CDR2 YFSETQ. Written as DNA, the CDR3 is TGCGCCAGCCGAACCACAGGGGCTGGAAACACCATATATTTT. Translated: CASRTTGAGNTIYF.

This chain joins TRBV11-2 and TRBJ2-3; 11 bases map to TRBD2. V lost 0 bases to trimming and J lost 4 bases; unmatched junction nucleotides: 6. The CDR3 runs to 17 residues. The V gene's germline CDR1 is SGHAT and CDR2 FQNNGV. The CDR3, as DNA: TGTGCCAGCAGCTTAGATTCCCTGACTAGCGGGGCAGATACGCAGTATTTT. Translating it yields CASSLDSLTSGADTQYF.

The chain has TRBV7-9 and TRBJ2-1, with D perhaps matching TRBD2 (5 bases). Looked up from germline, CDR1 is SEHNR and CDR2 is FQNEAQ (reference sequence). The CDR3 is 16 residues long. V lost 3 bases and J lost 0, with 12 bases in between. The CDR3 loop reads CASSLWRSHSYNEQFF. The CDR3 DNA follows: TGTGCCAGCAGCTTGTGGAGGTCCCACTCCTACAATGAGCAGTTCTTC.

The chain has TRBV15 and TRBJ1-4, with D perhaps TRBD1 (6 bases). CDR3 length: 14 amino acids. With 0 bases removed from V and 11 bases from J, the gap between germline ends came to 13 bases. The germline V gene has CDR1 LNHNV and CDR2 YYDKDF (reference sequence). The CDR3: CATSRDRGARKLFF. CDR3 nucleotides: TGTGCCACCAGCAGAGATCGGGGGGCGCGGAAACTGTTTTTT. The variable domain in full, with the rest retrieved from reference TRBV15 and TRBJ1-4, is DAMVIQNPRYQVTQFGKPVTLSCSQTLNHNVMYWYQQKSSQAPKLLFHYYDKDFNNEADTPDNFQSRRPNTSFCFLDIRSPGLGDTAMYLCATSRDRGARKLFFGSGTQLSVL.

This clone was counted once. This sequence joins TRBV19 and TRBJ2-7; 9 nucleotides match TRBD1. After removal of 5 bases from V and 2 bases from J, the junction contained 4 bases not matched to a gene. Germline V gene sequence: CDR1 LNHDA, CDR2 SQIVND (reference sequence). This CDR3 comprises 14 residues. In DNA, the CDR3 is TGTGCCAGTAGTCCCCGACAGGGGGCCTACGAGCAGTACTTC. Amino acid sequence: CASSPRQGAYEQYF.

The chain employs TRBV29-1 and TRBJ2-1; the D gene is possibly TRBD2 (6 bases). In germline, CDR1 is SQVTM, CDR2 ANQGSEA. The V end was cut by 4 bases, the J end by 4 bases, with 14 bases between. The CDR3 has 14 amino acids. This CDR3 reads CSVALLARYNEQFF. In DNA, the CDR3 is TGCAGCGTTGCTCTTCTAGCGAGGTACAATGAGCAGTTCTTC.

The CDR3 loop is CASRKRGLATTDTQYF. CDR3 DNA sequence: TGTGCCAGCAGGAAGCGGGGACTAGCAACAACAGATACGCAGTATTTT. This chain uses TRBV5-6 with TRBJ2-3; 9 bases fit TRBD2. Trimming cost V 5 bases and J 3 bases; bases outside gene matches: 10. The CDR3 runs to 16 residues. Looked up from germline, CDR1 is SGHDT and CDR2 is YYEEEE.

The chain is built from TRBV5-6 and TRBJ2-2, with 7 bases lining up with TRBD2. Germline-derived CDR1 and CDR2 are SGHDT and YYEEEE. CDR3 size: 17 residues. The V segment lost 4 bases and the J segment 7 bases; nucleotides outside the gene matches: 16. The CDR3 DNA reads TGTGCCAGCAGCCGCCACTTCCGCGGGAGTATCGGCGGGGAGCTGTTTTTT. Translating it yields CASSRHFRGSIGGELFF. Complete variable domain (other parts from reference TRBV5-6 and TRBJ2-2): DAGVTQSPTHLIKTRGQQVTLRCSPKSGHDTVSWYQQALGQGPQFIFQYYEEEERQRGNFPDRFSGHQFPNYSSELNVNALLLGDSALYLCASSRHFRGSIGGELFFGEGSRLTVL.

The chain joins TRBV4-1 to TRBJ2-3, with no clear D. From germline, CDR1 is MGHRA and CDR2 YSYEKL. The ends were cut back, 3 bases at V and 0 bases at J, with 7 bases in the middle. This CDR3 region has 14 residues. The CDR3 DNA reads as TGCGCCAGCAGCCAGTCTTTCAGCACAGATACGCAGTATTTT. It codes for CASSQSFSTDTQYF.

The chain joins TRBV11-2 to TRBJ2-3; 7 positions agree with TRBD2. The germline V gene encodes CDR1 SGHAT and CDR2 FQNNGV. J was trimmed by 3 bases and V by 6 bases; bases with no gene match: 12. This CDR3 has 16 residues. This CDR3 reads CASSLSGRARTDTQYF. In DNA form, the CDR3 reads TGTGCCAGCAGTTTGTCGGGGAGGGCCAGAACAGATACGCAGTATTTT.

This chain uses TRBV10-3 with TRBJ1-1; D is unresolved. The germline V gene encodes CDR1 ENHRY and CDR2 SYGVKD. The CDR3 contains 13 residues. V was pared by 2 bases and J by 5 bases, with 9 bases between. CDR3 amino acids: CAISEERGTEAFF. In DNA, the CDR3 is TGTGCCATCAGTGAGGAACGAGGAACTGAAGCTTTCTTT.

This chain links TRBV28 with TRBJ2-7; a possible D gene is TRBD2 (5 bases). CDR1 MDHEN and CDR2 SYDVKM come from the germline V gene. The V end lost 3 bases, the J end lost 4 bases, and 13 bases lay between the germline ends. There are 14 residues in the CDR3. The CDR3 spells CASSFGGSRYEQYF. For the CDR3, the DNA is TGTGCCAGCAGTTTTGGTGGGAGTAGGTACGAGCAGTACTTC.

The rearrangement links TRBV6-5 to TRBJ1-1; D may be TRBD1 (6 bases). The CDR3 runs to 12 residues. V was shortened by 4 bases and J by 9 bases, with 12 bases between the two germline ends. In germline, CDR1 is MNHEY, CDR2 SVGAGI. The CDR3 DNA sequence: TGTGCCAGCAGTTTAGACAGGAACCAAGCTTTCTTT. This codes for CASSLDRNQAFF.

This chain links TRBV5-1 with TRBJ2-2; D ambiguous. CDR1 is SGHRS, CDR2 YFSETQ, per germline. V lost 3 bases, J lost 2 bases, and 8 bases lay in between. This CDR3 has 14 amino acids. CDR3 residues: CASSWGLNTGELFF. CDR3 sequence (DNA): TGCGCCAGCAGCTGGGGATTAAACACCGGGGAGCTGTTTTTT. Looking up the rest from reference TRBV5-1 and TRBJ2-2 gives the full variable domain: KAGVTQTPRYLIKTRGQQVTLSCSPISGHRSVSWYQQTPGQGLQFLFEYFSETQRNKGNFPGRFSGRQFSNSRSEMNVSTLELGDSALYLCASSWGLNTGELFFGEGSRLTVL.

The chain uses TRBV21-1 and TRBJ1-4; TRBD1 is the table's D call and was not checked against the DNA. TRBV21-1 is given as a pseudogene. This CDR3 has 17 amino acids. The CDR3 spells CASSKGTASATNEKLFF. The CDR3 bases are TGTGCCAGCAGCAAAGGAACAGCCTCTGCAACTAATGAAAAACTGTTTTTT.

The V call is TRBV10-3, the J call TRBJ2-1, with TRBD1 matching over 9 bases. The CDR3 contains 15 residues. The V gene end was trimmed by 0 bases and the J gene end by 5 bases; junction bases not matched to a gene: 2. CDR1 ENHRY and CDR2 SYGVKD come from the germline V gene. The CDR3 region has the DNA TGTGCCATCAGTGAGTCGGACAGGGGACACAATGAGCAGTTCTTC. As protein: CAISESDRGHNEQFF.